This entry lists 27 T cell receptor beta chains sequenced from one sample in a study of blood T cells in healthy people across ages. Next came a second PCR, run for about 6 to 11 cycles, which used a sample-barcoded 5' primer along with a J-beta primer mix. Each CDR3 protein gets one entry after TCRdb re-called the 5' RACE reads with MiXCR. The data hold roughly 1,300,000 distinct CDR3 sequences, with 59% observed a single time. Sequencing was done on a sample of blood. The receptors stem from a man aged 18 to 35 in good health.

The chain combines TRBV2 with TRBJ2-1; no definite D call. V was clipped by 4 bases and J by 5 bases, with 9 bases between them. Looked up from germline, CDR1 is SNHLY and CDR2 is FYNNEI. This CDR3 has 13 residues. CDR3 region: CASSAYADNEQFF. In DNA, the CDR3 is TGTGCCAGCAGTGCGTATGCGGACAATGAGCAGTTCTTC.

This chain uses TRBV29-1 with TRBJ2-5; D is unclear. This CDR3 comprises 14 residues. Per germline, CDR1 SQVTM and CDR2 ANQGSEA. The V end lost 4 bases, the J end lost 4 bases, and 16 bases lay between the germline ends. The CDR3 bases are TGCAGCGTTGGGGGTCAGGTAAAGAGAGAGACCCAGTACTTC. This translates into CSVGGQVKRETQYF.

This clonotype came up a few times. This chain links TRBV10-3 with TRBJ2-1, with 10 bases aligning to TRBD2. The CDR3 extends over 15 amino acids. The V and J ends lost 4 bases and 2 bases, in that order; junction bases with no gene match: 2. Germline V gene lookup returns CDR1 ENHRY and CDR2 SYGVKD. The CDR3 loop reads CAISVAGGTYNEQFF. CDR3 sequence (DNA): TGTGCCATCAGTGTAGCGGGGGGAACCTACAATGAGCAGTTCTTC.

The DNA of the CDR3 is TGTGCCAGCAGCCAGGAGCCTGGCAGGGGGCCAGATACGCAGTATTTT. Its translation: CASSQEPGRGPDTQYF. The rearrangement links TRBV11-2 to TRBJ2-3, with TRBD1 matching over 8 bases. The ends lost 5 bases at V and 4 bases at J; junction bases unmatched: 11. Germline values: CDR1 SGHAT, CDR2 FQNNGV. The CDR3 is 16 amino acids. Full variable domain (missing parts from reference TRBV11-2 and TRBJ2-3): EAGVAQSPRYKIIEKRQSVAFWCNPISGHATLYWYQQILGQGPKLLIQFQNNGVVDDSQLPKDRFSAERLKGVDSTLKIQPAKLEDSAVYLCASSQEPGRGPDTQYFGPGTRLTVL.

J is TRBJ1-4 and V is TRBV11-2, with D perhaps TRBD1 (6 bases). V lost 4 bases and J lost 3, with 12 bases in between. This CDR3 region has 15 residues. Germline CDR1 reads SGHAT; CDR2 reads FQNNGV. CDR3 in DNA: TGTGCCAGCAGCTGGCGGACAGTCGCTAATGAAAAACTGTTTTTT. Its protein is CASSWRTVANEKLFF.

The chain employs TRBV4-1 and TRBJ2-3, with D possibly TRBD1 on 5 matching bases. Germline V gives CDR1 MGHRA, CDR2 YSYEKL. There are 13 residues in the CDR3. V was cut by 1 base and J by 6 bases, with 8 bases left in between. CDR3: CASSQGTLDTQYF. DNA of the CDR3: TGCGCCAGCAGCCAAGGGACACTGGATACGCAGTATTTT.

This clonotype appeared once. V and J are TRBV7-8 and TRBJ2-1; 15 nucleotides match TRBD2. Germline V gene lookup returns CDR1 SGHVS and CDR2 FQNEAQ. The CDR3 extends over 16 amino acids. The V and J ends lost 3 bases and 8 bases, in that order; junction bases with no gene match: 5. The CDR3: CASSFTGTSGRYEQFF. CDR3 nucleotides: TGTGCCAGCAGCTTCACCGGGACTAGCGGGAGGTATGAGCAGTTCTTC.

The chain recombines TRBV12-5 with TRBJ2-7; D possibly corresponds to TRBD2 (5 bases). The CDR3 sequence is 18 residues long. Trimming cost V 3 bases and J 4 bases, with 25 bases left between them. CDR1 and CDR2 (germline): LGHNT, FRNRAP. The CDR3 protein is CASGLTGLADLRRYEQYF. CDR3 nucleotides: TGTGCTAGTGGTTTAACTGGGCTAGCAGACCTAAGAAGATACGAGCAGTACTTC.

The chain recombines TRBV4-1 with TRBJ2-5; 10 bases agree with TRBD2. The germline CDR1 and CDR2 sequences are MGHRA and YSYEKL. Unmatched junction bases numbered 6, after V lost 4 bases and J lost 4 bases. This CDR3 spans 15 amino acids. The CDR3 loop reads CASSPLAGDSETQYF. In nucleotides, the CDR3 is TGCGCCAGCAGCCCTCTAGCGGGGGACTCAGAGACCCAGTACTTC.

The rearrangement uses TRBV9 and TRBJ2-3; 7 nucleotides match TRBD1. Losses at the gene ends were 5 bases for V and 4 bases for J; bases not matched to a gene: 7. CDR3 size: 14 residues. CDR1 SGDLS and CDR2 YYNGEE come from the germline V gene. Here the CDR3 reads CASRRGQSSDTQYF. The CDR3, as DNA: TGTGCCAGCAGGAGGGGGCAATCCTCAGATACGCAGTATTTT.

A note on this clonotype: A junction end diverges from the germline sequence, so it may reflect a read error. This chain's CDR3 is CASSRTETNNKQFF. CDR3 nucleotide sequence: TGTGCCAGCAGTCGGACAGAAACTAACAATAAGCAGTTCTTC. The genes are TRBV3-1 and TRBJ2-1; perhaps TRBD1 as D (6 bases). The germline gives CDR1 LGHDT, CDR2 YNNKEL (reference sequence). The CDR3 length is 14 residues.

The CDR3 region has the DNA TGCAGTGCTACTCCGTTGCTGAGTCCCCAAGAGACCCAGTACTTC. It translates to CSATPLLSPQETQYF. This chain uses TRBV20-1 with TRBJ2-5; no firm D call. Germline-derived CDR1 and CDR2 are DFQATT and SNEGSKA (reference sequence). Trimming shortened V by 4 bases and J by 1 base, and 16 bases separated the two germline ends. The CDR3 loop spans 15 amino acids.

The sample holds one count of this clonotype. The chain carries TRBV12-3 or TRBV12-4 and TRBJ1-2; D perhaps matches TRBD1 (6 bases). This CDR3 contains 15 residues. Trimming cost V 3 bases and J 4 bases, with 15 bases left between them. The chain's CDR3 is CASSFPQGLGYGYTF. CDR3 DNA: TGTGCCAGCAGTTTTCCGCAGGGGCTGGGCTATGGCTACACCTTC.

The chain joins TRBV29-1 to TRBJ2-3; no clear D gene. V lost 1 base, J lost 1 base, and 9 bases lay in between. Germline V gene lookup returns CDR1 SQVTM and CDR2 ANQGSEA. The length of the CDR3 is 14 residues. For the CDR3, the DNA is TGCAGCGTTGAAGCAGAAAGACGCACAGATACGCAGTATTTT. This encodes CSVEAERRTDTQYF.

This clonotype has just a few counts. The chain recombines TRBV10-3 with TRBJ2-5; the D is unclear. Trimming removed 11 bases at V and 5 bases at J, with 15 bases between. The CDR3 has 12 amino acids. Germline CDR1 is ENHRY and CDR2 is SYGVKD. The DNA of the CDR3 is TGTGCCGCCGGGCCCCAAAGTGAGACCCAGTACTTC. Translating gives CAAGPQSETQYF.

This clonotype was seen just once. The chain combines TRBV20-1 with TRBJ2-5; either TRBD1 or TRBD2 may fit D (5 bases each). Between the trimmed V and J ends, which lost 1 base and 2 bases, there was a span of 17 bases. Germline CDR1 reads DFQATT; CDR2 reads SNEGSKA (reference sequence). The CDR3 totals 16 residues. CDR3 DNA sequence: TGCAGTGCTAGAGCTGACAGCCGCCGGGGTCAAGAGACCCAGTACTTC. Translated: CSARADSRRGQETQYF.

The chain is built from TRBV11-2 and TRBJ2-1, with TRBD2 matching over 7 bases. Germline CDR1 reads SGHAT; CDR2 reads FQNNGV. Unmatched junction bases numbered 11, after V lost 2 bases and J lost 10 bases. CDR3 size: 15 residues. The chain's CDR3 is CASSLIVGSAGEQFF. CDR3 nucleotides: TGTGCCAGCAGCTTAATAGTTGGATCAGCGGGGGAGCAGTTCTTC.

This chain uses TRBV4-3 with TRBJ1-3; D not certain. The CDR3 runs 16 residues. The germline V gene has CDR1 LGHNA and CDR2 YSLEER. Trimming took 0 bases from V and 1 from J, leaving 10 bases between them. CDR3 in amino acids: CASSQDLGVSGNTIYF. CDR3 nucleotide sequence: TGCGCCAGCAGCCAAGACCTGGGAGTTTCTGGAAACACCATATATTTT.

This chain uses TRBV5-6 with TRBJ2-5; D gene unclear. CDR1 and CDR2 (germline): SGHDT, YYEEEE. There are 12 residues in the CDR3. The V end was cut by 4 bases, the J end by 5 bases, with 9 bases between. DNA for the CDR3: TGTGCCAGCAGCCCGACGGATGAGACCCAGTACTTC. As protein: CASSPTDETQYF.

The chain is built from TRBV20-1 and TRBJ2-7; 7 bases map to TRBD2. The CDR3 runs to 12 residues. Looked up from germline, CDR1 is DFQATT and CDR2 is SNEGSKA (reference sequence). The trim removed 7 bases at V and 2 bases at J, leaving 5 bases unmatched. The CDR3 DNA reads as TGCAGTGGGCTTGGGGGGGCCTACGAGCAGTACTTC. Its translation: CSGLGGAYEQYF.

The chain links TRBV18 to TRBJ2-5; no firm D call. The CDR3 loop spans 15 amino acids. Germline CDR1 KGHSH, CDR2 LQKENI. V lost 3 bases and J 4 bases, leaving 15 bases between the germline ends. CDR3 nucleotides: TGTGCCAGCTCACCCATAGGCACTTCGGTAGAGACCCAGTACTTC. Its translation: CASSPIGTSVETQYF.

The chain couples TRBV29-1 to TRBJ2-1; 7 nucleotides agree with TRBD1. From germline, CDR1 is SQVTM and CDR2 ANQGSEA. Trimming removed 5 bases from V and 1 base from J; junction bases left unmatched: 11. The CDR3 totals 16 residues. CDR3: CSVPEPGTESYNEQFF. CDR3 in DNA: TGCAGCGTTCCGGAGCCCGGGACAGAGTCCTACAATGAGCAGTTCTTC.

Ten or more counts support this clonotype. The chain carries TRBV3-1 and TRBJ2-5, with 7 bases aligning to TRBD1. The CDR3 length is 14 residues. Germline trimming cut 0 bases from V and 3 bases from J; bases unmatched to any gene: 1. Germline V gene data show CDR1 as LGHDT and CDR2 as YNNKEL (reference sequence). The CDR3: CASSQEGGEETQYF. The CDR3 DNA reads as TGTGCCAGCAGCCAAGAAGGGGGCGAAGAGACCCAGTACTTC.

CDR3 protein: CASSQAGTPLRAFF. CDR3 nucleotide sequence: TGTGCCAGCAGCCAAGCCGGGACACCCCTCCGCGCTTTCTTT. The chain carries TRBV14 and TRBJ1-1, with TRBD1 as a possible D gene (6 bases). The CDR3 runs 14 residues. V shed 1 base and J shed 11 bases, with 17 bases lying between them. The germline gives CDR1 SGHDN, CDR2 FVKESK. Looking up the rest from reference TRBV14 and TRBJ1-1 gives the full variable domain: EAGVTQFPSHSVIEKGQTVTLRCDPISGHDNLYWYRRVMGKEIKFLLHFVKESKQDESGMPNNRFLAERTGGTYSTLKVQPAELEDSGVYFCASSQAGTPLRAFFGQGTRLTVV.

The V gene is TRBV29-1, the J gene TRBJ2-2, with TRBD2 identical over 7 bases. Germline values: CDR1 SQVTM, CDR2 ANQGSEA. The CDR3 consists of 16 residues. V shed 3 bases, J shed 6 bases, and the junction held 13 bases outside the gene matches. CDR3 protein: CSVDGLTSANPGELFF. DNA of the CDR3: TGCAGCGTTGATGGGCTTACTAGCGCCAACCCCGGGGAGCTGTTTTTT.

Note on this clonotype: The junction shows a germline mismatch at one end, possibly a read error. CDR3 bases: TGTGCCAGCAGCGCCGGGGTGAACATTGAAGCTTTCTTT. It is translated as CASSAGVNIEAFF. The V call is TRBV7-2, the J call TRBJ1-1; no firm D call. CDR1 SGHTA and CDR2 FQGNSA come from the germline V gene. This CDR3 is 13 amino acids long.

This clonotype came up a few times. V is TRBV5-1 and J is TRBJ1-2; D gene ambiguous. CDR1 is SGHRS, CDR2 YFSETQ, per germline. With 0 bases removed from V and 4 bases from J, the gap between germline ends came to 10 bases. This CDR3 region has 14 residues. CDR3 protein: CASSLDRPIYGYTF. The CDR3 nucleotides read TGCGCCAGCAGCTTGGACCGTCCCATCTATGGCTACACCTTC.